These 18 T cell receptor beta chains came from one sample sequenced in a study of blood T cell repertoires in COVID-19. The protocol was immunoSEQ multiplex PCR, while the TCRdb copy is restricted to in-frame clones and leaves out a portion. The sample includes around 200,000 clones, about 85% of them seen just once. Sequencing was done on a sample of peripheral blood. The source is a woman aged 80 or over with acute or convalescent COVID-19.

The chain employs TRBV5-4 and TRBJ1-1; TRBD1 might be the D (5 bases). The CDR3 spans 16 residues. Per the germline V gene, CDR1 is SGHNT and CDR2 is YYREEE (reference sequence). The V gene lost 0 bases and the J gene lost 4 bases, with 16 bases spanning the gap. In nucleotides, the CDR3 is TGTGCCAGCAGCTTGGATCGGGGGAGCGTGGTCACTGAAGCTTTCTTT. Protein: CASSLDRGSVVTEAFF.

The chain combines TRBV29-1 with TRBJ2-1, with TRBD2 matching 12 bases. The junction had 4 bases not matched to a gene; V was cut back by 1 base and J by 0 bases. Germline CDR1 reads SQVTM; CDR2 reads ANQGSEA. This CDR3 contains 17 residues. As DNA, the CDR3 is TGCAGCGTTGAAGGTACTAGCGGGAGGCGCTCCTACAATGAGCAGTTCTTC. This gives the protein CSVEGTSGRRSYNEQFF.

This chain joins TRBV7-2 and TRBJ2-1, with 10 nucleotides matching TRBD1. Germline trimming cut 1 base from V and 7 bases from J; bases unmatched to any gene: 4. Germline lookup yields CDR1 SGHTA and CDR2 FQGNSA. The CDR3 length is 15 residues. CDR3 protein: CASSLEGQGFNEQFF. The CDR3 DNA sequence: TGTGCCAGCAGCTTAGAGGGACAGGGGTTTAATGAGCAGTTCTTC. Full variable domain (rest looked up from reference TRBV7-2 and TRBJ2-1): GAGVSQSPSNKVTEKGKDVELRCDPISGHTALYWYRQSLGQGLEFLIYFQGNSAPDKSGLPSDRFSAERTGGSVSTLTIQRTQQEDSAVYLCASSLEGQGFNEQFFGPGTRLTVL.

The chain combines TRBV6-5 with TRBJ1-1; D unclear. The germline CDR1 and CDR2 sequences are MNHEY and SVGAGI. V was clipped by 6 bases and J by 0 bases, with 8 bases between them. CDR3 size: 13 residues. CDR3 coding DNA: TGTGCCAGCAGAATTACTATGAACACTGAAGCTTTCTTT. Protein product: CASRITMNTEAFF.

The J gene is TRBJ1-2, the V gene TRBV7-2, with no clear D. The CDR3 contains 12 residues. Germline V lookup: CDR1 SGHTA, CDR2 FQGNSA. V was pared by 1 base and J by 14 bases, with 14 bases between. The CDR3 coding sequence is TGTGCCAGCAGCTTAGACACAGTGACACCTACCTTC. Translation: CASSLDTVTPTF.

This clone is a singleton in its sample. V gene TRBV18 combines with J gene TRBJ1-2, with 7 bases lining up with TRBD1. CDR1 and CDR2 (germline): KGHSH, LQKENI. The CDR3 runs 16 residues. The J segment lost 4 bases and the V segment lost 2 bases, leaving 10 bases of the junction unmatched. The CDR3 is CASSPEGAQIPYGYTF. The CDR3 nucleotides read TGTGCCAGCTCACCAGAGGGGGCCCAAATCCCCTATGGCTACACCTTC.

The chain has TRBV11-2 and TRBJ2-1; 8 bases are a match to TRBD1. Per germline, CDR1 SGHAT and CDR2 FQNNGV. Trimming took 1 base from V and 3 from J; bases not matched to a gene: 2. The CDR3 length is 15 residues. The CDR3: CASSLAGGLYNEQFF. The DNA of the CDR3 is TGTGCCAGCAGCTTAGCAGGGGGCCTCTACAATGAGCAGTTCTTC.

This clone was seen only once. The chain couples TRBV7-2 to TRBJ1-1; no reliable D call. With 1 base removed from V and 6 bases from J, the gap between germline ends came to 6 bases. The CDR3 runs to 12 residues. The germline V gene encodes CDR1 SGHTA and CDR2 FQGNSA. CDR3 bases: TGTGCCAGCAGCTTAGGCGGTTCTGAAGCTTTCTTT. Translated, it gives CASSLGGSEAFF.

The chain recombines TRBV5-1 with TRBJ1-1, with a possible D match to TRBD1 (5 bases). Germline V CDR1 and CDR2: SGHRS, YFSETQ. The CDR3 spans 16 residues. With 0 bases removed from V and 2 bases from J, the gap between germline ends came to 14 bases. The CDR3 DNA reads TGCGCCAGCAGCTTGGTGGCGGGGCGCGTAAACACTGAAGCTTTCTTT. This codes for CASSLVAGRVNTEAFF.

This clone was detected once. The chain carries TRBV2 and TRBJ2-1; D remains ambiguous. CDR1 and CDR2 from the germline V gene are SNHLY and FYNNEI. The CDR3 loop spans 11 amino acids. V lost 3 bases to trimming and J lost 10 bases, with 7 bases between them. CDR3 nucleotide sequence: TGTGCCAGCAGTGAGTTCCAGGAGCAGTTCTTC. Protein sequence: CASSEFQEQFF.

The rearrangement links TRBV5-5 to TRBJ1-2; TRBD1 aligns across 8 bases. Germline V lookup: CDR1 SGHKS, CDR2 YYEKEE (reference sequence). The V gene end was trimmed by 7 bases and the J gene end by 4 bases; junction bases not matched to a gene: 6. The CDR3 totals 13 residues. The CDR3 protein is CASRRTGTYGYTF. DNA of the CDR3: TGTGCCAGCCGACGGACAGGGACCTATGGCTACACCTTC.

CDR3 nucleotides: TGTGCCAGCAGCCCCAATAGCGGGGTTCGCACAGATACGCAGTATTTT. Protein: CASSPNSGVRTDTQYF. The V and J genes are TRBV7-2 and TRBJ2-3; 8 positions agree with TRBD2. The V and J ends lost 5 bases and 1 base, in that order; junction bases with no gene match: 8. This CDR3 has 16 residues. Per the germline V gene, CDR1 is SGHTA and CDR2 is FQGNSA.

This clone came up a few times. The rearrangement joins TRBV29-1 to TRBJ1-2; no firm D call. Looked up from germline, CDR1 is SQVTM and CDR2 is ANQGSEA. V was cut by 7 bases and J by 0 bases, with 12 bases left in between. The CDR3 contains 13 residues. The CDR3 nucleotides are TGCAGCGCCCACGGCGGAGCTAACTATGGCTACACCTTC. This encodes CSAHGGANYGYTF.

V usage is TRBV7-2 and J usage is TRBJ1-3; TRBD1 agrees at 9 bases. Germline CDR1 reads SGHTA; CDR2 reads FQGNSA. Germline trimming cut 4 bases from V and 3 bases from J; bases unmatched to any gene: 4. The CDR3 sequence is 15 residues long. In DNA, the CDR3 is TGTGCCAGCAGCTATAGGACAGGGGTTGGAAACACCATATATTTT. The encoded protein is CASSYRTGVGNTIYF.

The chain has TRBV19 and TRBJ2-7, with TRBD1 identical over 8 bases. The ends lost 6 bases at V and 0 bases at J; junction bases unmatched: 10. Germline loops: CDR1 LNHDA, CDR2 SQIVND (reference sequence). This CDR3 contains 16 residues. For the CDR3, the DNA is TGTGCCAGTAGCAAAGGGACAGGAGGTATCTCCTACGAGCAGTACTTC. Translating gives CASSKGTGGISYEQYF.

V and J are TRBV24-1 and TRBJ2-3, with TRBD2 matching 9 bases. Losses at the gene ends were 9 bases for V and 5 bases for J; bases not matched to a gene: 11. The germline V gene encodes CDR1 KGHDR and CDR2 SFDVKD. This CDR3 is 15 amino acids long. CDR3 in DNA: TGTGCCACCGGACTTAGCGGGAGTGGTTTAGATACGCAGTATTTT. As protein: CATGLSGSGLDTQYF.

V is TRBV2 and J is TRBJ2-5; 8 nucleotides match TRBD1. Unmatched junction bases numbered 2, after V lost 4 bases and J lost 1 base. Germline V gene sequence: CDR1 SNHLY, CDR2 FYNNEI. This CDR3 contains 14 residues. In nucleotides, the CDR3 is TGTGCCAGCAGTGGGACAGGGACCCAAGAGACCCAGTACTTC. Translated, it gives CASSGTGTQETQYF.

The J gene is TRBJ2-7, the V gene TRBV6-2 or TRBV6-3, with TRBD1 matching over 7 bases. The CDR3 is made up of 17 amino acids. V lost 2 bases and J lost 2; bases outside the gene matches: 12. Germline lookup yields CDR1 MNHEY and CDR2 SVGEGT. CDR3 nucleotide sequence: TGTGCCAGCAGTTACCCGAGACAGGGCGCCAAACCCTACGAGCAGTACTTC. The encoded protein is CASSYPRQGAKPYEQYF.